This T cell receptor beta chain was sequenced during a study of T-cell reconstitution after alpha-beta-depleted transplantation in children. CDR3 size: 14 residues. Germline V gene data show CDR1 as MGHDK and CDR2 as SYGVNS. V dropped 4 bases and J dropped 5; count of bases not matched to a gene: 4. Unique molecular identifiers tagged the TCRbeta library. TCRdb used MiXCR to reprocess the PCR reads, holding one entry per CDR3 protein. The table lists about 200,000 distinct CDR3 sequences, approximately 14% of them singletons, with around 13% in the top ten. This clonotype was seen ten or more times. The TCR originated in a human donor who donated a stem cell graft to a child with acute lymphoblastic leukemia. This rearrangement joins TRBV25-1 to TRBJ2-3, with 9 positions matching TRBD2. The material sequenced was PBMCs from the stem cell graft donor, taken from the stem cell graft. Here the CDR3 DNA reads TGTGCCAGCAGTGTGACTAGCGGTGAAGATACGCAGTATTTT. This gives the protein CASSVTSGEDTQYF.